The rows below give T cell receptor beta chains drawn from one sample of a study of cytomegalovirus exposure and HLA in healthy donors. This table comes from immunoSEQ multiplex PCR, and its TCRdb copy is limited to in-frame clones, with some not included. This table has around 150,000 clones, roughly four fifths appearing once. The sequenced sample was PBMCs. The source is a girl aged 2 to 9 in good health and CMV-seropositive. Each CDR3 is given with its conserved first and last residue. The D gene is left open where the match is weak. Not every row has a clone size; where given, it reads once, few, many or a size class.

>TRBJ1-3|TRBV28|.|few
CASSWRSLSGNTIYF
TGTGCCAGCAGTTGGCGGTCCCTCTCTGGAAACACCATATATTTT
>TRBJ1-1|TRBV30|.|.
CAWRGGPEAFF
TGTGCCTGGAGGGGGGGACCTGAAGCTTTCTTT
>TRBJ2-5|TRBV27|.|few
CASSLVGSEETQYF
TGTGCCAGCAGTTTAGTCGGGAGCGAAGAGACCCAGTACTTC
>TRBJ2-2|TRBV27|.|.
CASSSIQGELFF
TGTGCCAGCAGCTCAATTCAGGGGGAGCTGTTTTTT
>TRBJ2-7|TRBV30|TRBD1|.
CAWNDRGYEQYF
TGTGCCTGGAACGACAGGGGCTACGAGCAGTACTTC
>TRBJ1-1|TRBV10-1|TRBD1|.
CARKSLGQGSEAFF
TGCGCCAGAAAAAGCCTCGGACAGGGATCTGAAGCTTTCTTT
>TRBJ2-4|TRBV4-2|TRBD2|.
CASSQDHGLVRYF
TGTGCCAGCAGCCAAGACCATGGACTAGTGAGGTACTTC
>TRBJ2-2|TRBV9|TRBD2|few
CASSGPSSGRGTGELFF
TGTGCCAGCAGCGGGCCGTCTAGCGGGAGGGGCACCGGGGAGCTGTTTTTT
>TRBJ2-3|TRBV5-1|TRBD2|.
CASSLGGRLSDTQYF
TGCGCCAGCAGCTTAGGCGGGAGATTATCAGATACGCAGTATTTT
>TRBJ2-1|TRBV23-1|TRBD1|.
CASSVTGDEQFF
TGCGCCAGCAGCGTGACAGGGGATGAGCAGTTCTTC
>TRBJ1-1|TRBV28|TRBD1|.
CASRQGLAEAFF
TGTGCCAGCAGACAGGGGTTAGCTGAAGCTTTCTTT
>TRBJ2-7|TRBV11-3|TRBD2|.
CASSPRLAGVYSYEQYF
TGTGCCAGCAGCCCAAGACTAGCGGGAGTCTACTCCTACGAGCAGTACTTC
>TRBJ2-7|TRBV4-1|TRBD2|.
CASSQGGRGRDSYEQYF
TGCGCCAGCAGCCAAGGGGGTCGCGGGAGGGACTCCTACGAGCAGTACTTC
>TRBJ2-7|TRBV5-1|.|once
CASSQRALTTLSYEQYF
TGCGCCAGCAGTCAGCGGGCTCTTACCACCTTATCCTACGAGCAGTACTTC
>TRBJ2-2|TRBV28|.|.
CAAAGPAQTGELFF
TGTGCCGCCGCGGGGCCCGCTCAGACCGGGGAGCTGTTTTTT
>TRBJ2-3|TRBV25-1|.|.
CASSDSAKGDTQYF
TGTGCCAGCAGTGACAGCGCCAAAGGAGATACGCAGTATTTT